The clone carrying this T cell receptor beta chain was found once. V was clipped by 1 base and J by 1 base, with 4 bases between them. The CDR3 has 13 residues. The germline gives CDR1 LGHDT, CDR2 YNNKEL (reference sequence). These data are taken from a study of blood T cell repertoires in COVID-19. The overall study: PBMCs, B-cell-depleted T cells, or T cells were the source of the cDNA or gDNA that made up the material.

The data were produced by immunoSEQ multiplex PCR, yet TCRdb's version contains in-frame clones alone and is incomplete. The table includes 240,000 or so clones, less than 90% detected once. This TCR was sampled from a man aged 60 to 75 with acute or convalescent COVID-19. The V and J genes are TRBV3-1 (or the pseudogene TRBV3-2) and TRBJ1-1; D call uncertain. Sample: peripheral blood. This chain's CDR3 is CASSQGKNTEAFF. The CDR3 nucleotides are TGTGCCAGCAGCCAAGGTAAGAACACTGAAGCTTTCTTT.